At least ten counts were recorded for the clone carrying this T cell receptor (beta chain). The antigen remains unidentified. The data were obtained in a study of T-cell reconstitution after alpha-beta-depleted transplantation in children. Overall study findings and caveats: Surviving recipient T cells and intrathymic progenitors accounted for some patients' high TCRbeta diversity at day 60. It was reported that alpha-beta T cells came from several hundred expanded graft clones (about two months after transplant).

The CDR3 is 15 amino acids. From germline, CDR1 is MGHRA and CDR2 YSYEKL. The V end was cut by 1 base, the J end by 5 bases, with 15 bases between. Using unique molecular identifiers, the investigators prepared the TCRbeta library. TCRdb re-derived calls from the PCR reads in MiXCR, one entry per CDR3 protein. The table lists hundreds of thousands of distinct CDR3 sequences, under 15% of them singletons. The source is a girl aged 2 to 9 with congenital amegakaryocytic thrombocytopenia, due to receive a stem cell transplant. This chain links TRBV4-1 with TRBJ2-7; maybe TRBD2 (6 bases). Sequenced material: PBMCs, taken before TCRalphabeta/CD19-depleted stem cell transplant. The DNA of the CDR3 is TGCGCCAGCAGCCAAGTGACCGGGAGATTCAACGAGCAGTACTTC. Translating it yields CASSQVTGRFNEQYF.